A single T cell receptor (beta chain) is shown here with its context. Its target is unknown. The sample comes from a study of T cells in pancreatic ductal adenocarcinoma. Broader study findings: Comparisons of tumor and blood clonality may show falsely lower tumor diversity. Blood clonality (around 0.066) did not differ significantly from tumor (about 0.11). Compared with tumor, blood showed more total productive templates and around 8.1-fold more clonotypes.

Germline-derived CDR1 and CDR2 are SGHDT and YYEEEE. This CDR3 comprises 14 residues. V shed 3 bases, J shed 0 bases, and the junction held 3 bases outside the gene matches. The selected patients with pancreatic ductal adenocarcinoma had surgery but no neoadjuvant therapy. The data were produced by immunoSEQ multiplex PCR, yet TCRdb's version contains in-frame clones alone and is incomplete. Of around 94,000 clones listed, about 95% are singletons. The V and J genes are TRBV5-6 and TRBJ2-7, with 7 bases matching TRBD1. The TCR originated in a human donor with pancreatic ductal adenocarcinoma. Sample: PBMCs. The CDR3 reads CASSSGQPSYEQYF. For the CDR3, the DNA is TGTGCCAGCAGCTCGGGACAGCCCTCCTACGAGCAGTACTTC.